This note documents a single T cell receptor beta chain sequence. This entry comes from a study of blood T cell repertoires in COVID-19. Turning to the study itself: Some COVID-19 samples were acute and others convalescent; all came from the United States, Italy and Spain. The cDNA or gDNA used as material had been derived from T cells, B-cell-depleted T cells, or PBMCs.

The germline V gene has CDR1 SGHDT and CDR2 YYEEEE. Trimming cost V 2 bases and J 8 bases; bases outside gene matches: 10. This CDR3 contains 15 residues. In the source study's methods: Reference gene primer amplification gave nucleated cell count estimates. Sequenced by immunoSEQ multiplex PCR; TCRdb stores in-frame clones only, minus some. The V and J calls and clone size were taken over from that table, and D and trimming were inferred from the DNA. The repertoire holds approximately 250,000 clones, with around 83% as singletons. This chain connects TRBV5-6 to TRBJ2-3; 8 nucleotides match TRBD2. The receptor was derived from a woman between 45 and 65 years old with acute or convalescent COVID-19. What was sequenced was peripheral blood. CDR3 residues: CASSFFQREIVTQYF. The CDR3 DNA reads as TGTGCCAGCAGCTTTTTCCAGCGGGAGATCGTTACGCAGTATTTT.